One T cell receptor (beta chain) is described in this entry. Researchers ran the PCR with 60 Vbeta and 13 Jbeta primers. Assay used: immunoSEQ multiplex PCR; TCRdb lists only in-frame clones, some missing. The sample has 150,000 to 200,000 clones, under 80% seen once; the top ten hold over 3%. The sample belongs to a study of cytomegalovirus exposure and HLA in healthy donors. The V end was cut by 3 bases, the J end by 8 bases, with 14 bases between. The germline V gene has CDR1 SGHAT and CDR2 FQNNGV. This CDR3 is 15 amino acids long. This chain uses TRBV11-2 with TRBJ1-6, with D possibly matching TRBD1 (5 bases). Sequenced: PBMCs. The clonotype comes from a female donor in good health and CMV-seronegative. The CDR3 reads CASSFSKQGYSPLHF. In DNA, the CDR3 is TGTGCCAGCAGCTTTTCGAAGCAGGGATATTCACCCCTCCACTTT. The full variable domain, rest sourced from reference TRBV11-2 and TRBJ1-6, is EAGVAQSPRYKIIEKRQSVAFWCNPISGHATLYWYQQILGQGPKLLIQFQNNGVVDDSQLPKDRFSAERLKGVDSTLKIQPAKLEDSAVYLCASSFSKQGYSPLHFGNGTRLTVT.